A single sample gave rise to the 32 T cell receptor beta chains below, sequenced in a study of T cells in women clearing cervical HPV infection. The repertoire was sequenced with immunoSEQ multiplex PCR; TCRdb's copy has only in-frame clones and lacks some. The listing contains around 40,000 clones. The sample was blood buffy coat. The receptors were gathered from a woman between 18 and 75 years old with a cervical HPV16 infection that either progressed to CIN3+ or cleared (not recorded which).

Worth noting for this clone: The read ends 3 residues early relative to the CDR3; the germline J gene fills the gap. The genes are TRBV6-2 or TRBV6-3 and TRBJ1-2, with no clear D. Per germline, CDR1 MNHEY and CDR2 SVGEGT. This CDR3 region has 14 residues. CDR3 amino acids: CASSPLLDSYDYTF. CDR3 bases read: TGTGCCAGCAGTCCGCTACTAGATTCCTACGAC.

On this clone itself: The read ends 3 residues before the CDR3 terminus; that terminus is restored from the germline J gene. The rearrangement uses TRBV19 and TRBJ2-3, with TRBD2 identical over 8 bases. CDR1 is LNHDA, CDR2 SQIVND, per germline (reference sequence). CDR3 size: 13 residues. The CDR3 here is CAKRGSSNQPQYF. The CDR3 DNA, read in part, is TGTGCCAAGCGGGGGAGTAGCAATCAGCCG.

Points on this clone: The CDR3 end falls 3 residues outside the read, so it is completed with the germline J gene. V gene TRBV6-2 or TRBV6-3 combines with J gene TRBJ1-2; 11 bases align to TRBD1. CDR1 is MNHEY and CDR2 is SVGEGT in the germline V gene. The CDR3 is made up of 13 amino acids. This CDR3 reads CASGTGGNIGYTF. The DNA read from the CDR3 is TGTGCCAGCGGGACAGGGGGGAATATCGGC.

Concerning this clone: Sequencing ends 3 residues short of the CDR3 end; the germline J gene provides the rest. This sequence joins TRBV19 and TRBJ1-4, with a tentative D call TRBD1 (6 bases). This CDR3 region has 12 residues. Germline CDR1 LNHDA, CDR2 SQIVND (reference sequence). Between the trimmed V and J ends, which lost 9 bases and 4 bases, there was a span of 9 bases. Partial CDR3 DNA: TGTGCCAGCAGACAGGTTAATGAAAAA. Its protein is CASRQVNEK. The entire CDR3 sequence reads CASRQVNEKLFF.

Concerning this clone: The CDR3 end is not reached by the read, which stops 3 residues before it; the germline J gene fills it in. The chain carries TRBV6-1 and TRBJ1-3, with 7 bases matching TRBD1. This CDR3 comprises 16 residues. V gave up 0 bases and J gave up 4 bases; unmatched junction bases: 6. Germline loops: CDR1 MNHNS, CDR2 SASEGT. CDR3 loop: CASSEAQGVGGNTIYF. The DNA read from the CDR3 is TGTGCCAGCAGTGAAGCGCAGGGGGTAGGGGGAAACACC.

Points on this clone: The read terminates 3 residues before the CDR3 end, so the remaining end is supplied by the germline J gene. V is TRBV2 and J is TRBJ1-4; D perhaps matches TRBD1 (5 bases). CDR1 and CDR2 from the germline V gene are SNHLY and FYNNEI. The CDR3 is made up of 14 amino acids. The covered CDR3 bases are TGTGCCAGCAGTTCAGCCTCTGGGGCCAACGTA. Protein sequence: CASSSASGANV. The full CDR3 protein reads CASSSASGANVLFF.

Worth noting for this clone: The read ends 3 residues shy of where the CDR3 ends; the end is completed using the germline J gene. This chain uses TRBV6-4 with TRBJ1-6; no definite D call. V gave up 5 bases and J gave up 0 bases, with 8 bases separating them. From germline, CDR1 is MRHNA and CDR2 SNTAGT. This CDR3 has 15 amino acids. Partial CDR3 DNA: TGTGCCAGCAGTCCCTCCAGCTCCTATAATTCACCC. This encodes CASSPSSSYNSP. The entire CDR3 reads CASSPSSSYNSPLHF.

In the case of this clone: The read halts 3 residues ahead of the CDR3 end, with the missing end drawn from the germline J gene. The chain carries TRBV27 and TRBJ2-4, with D possibly being TRBD2 (5 bases). The CDR3 is made up of 13 amino acids. Trimming cost V 8 bases and J 0 bases, with 8 bases left between them. Germline V gives CDR1 MNHEY, CDR2 SMNVEV (reference sequence). The CDR3 here is CASRGLAKNIQYF. The covered CDR3 bases are TGTGCCAGCCGGGGTTTAGCCAAAAACATT.

Concerning this clone: Read coverage stops 3 residues before the CDR3 terminus; the germline J gene supplies the remainder. The chain uses TRBV19 and TRBJ2-2, with 7 bases aligning to TRBD2. This CDR3 is built from 15 residues. The germline gives CDR1 LNHDA, CDR2 SQIVND (reference sequence). CDR3 protein: CASSLEWSGANVLFF. The DNA read from the CDR3 is TGTGCCAGTAGCCTGGAGTGGAGCGGGGCCAACGTG.

A word on this clone: The read stops 3 residues short of the end of the CDR3; the missing end is completed from the germline J gene. The chain employs TRBV11-2 and TRBJ1-2, with 7 bases matching TRBD1. This CDR3 has 15 residues. Germline CDR1 SGHAT, CDR2 FQNNGV. This CDR3 reads CASSSTGEVSYDYTF. The CDR3 bases that were read are TGTGCCAGCAGTAGTACAGGGGAAGTCTCCTACGAC.

On this clone: The read stops 3 residues short of the end of the CDR3; the missing end is completed from the germline J gene. The rearrangement links TRBV5-4 to TRBJ2-7; 7 nucleotides line up with TRBD1. The CDR3 length is 15 residues. V lost 2 bases, J lost 2 bases, and 7 bases stayed unmatched. In germline, CDR1 is SGHNT, CDR2 YYREEE (reference sequence). CDR3 DNA, as far as it was read: TGTGCCAGCAGCTTAAACAGGGGTCTAACCTACGAG. Amino acids: CASSLNRGLTYE. The whole CDR3 sequence reads CASSLNRGLTYEQYF.

For this clone: From the germline J gene comes the end of the CDR3, since the read stops 3 residues before it. The chain employs TRBV19 and TRBJ1-6, with D possibly matching TRBD1 (5 bases). V lost 7 bases, J lost 6 bases, and 13 bases lay in between. The germline CDR1 and CDR2 sequences are LNHDA and SQIVND (reference sequence). The CDR3 spans 14 residues. The CDR3 DNA, read in part, is TGTGCCAGTACCACTGACAGACCTAATTCACCC. This gives the protein CASTTDRPNSP. From start to end, the CDR3 is CASTTDRPNSPLHF.

Of note for this clone: The read ends 3 residues before the CDR3 terminus; that terminus is restored from the germline J gene. This sequence joins TRBV19 and TRBJ1-6; D gene unclear. V dropped 4 bases and J dropped 5 bases, with 9 bases sitting between them. Germline CDR1 LNHDA, CDR2 SQIVND (reference sequence). The CDR3 runs 14 residues. CDR3 protein: CASSRNTDNSPLHF. CDR3 bases read: TGTGCCAGTAGTAGAAACACCGATAATTCACCC.

Of note for this clone: From the germline J gene comes the end of the CDR3, since the read stops 3 residues before it. The rearrangement joins TRBV19 to TRBJ1-1; the D is unclear. Trimming removed 3 bases from V and 5 bases from J, with 10 bases in between. The CDR3 totals 13 residues. CDR1 and CDR2 from the germline V gene are LNHDA and SQIVND (reference sequence). CDR3: CASSIQDGTEAFF. The sequenced part of the CDR3 DNA is TGTGCCAGTAGTATCCAGGATGGGACTGAA.

To note about this clone: The read finishes 3 residues shy of the CDR3 end, and the germline J gene is used to complete it. V is TRBV20-1 and J is TRBJ2-7; a weak D match, TRBD1 (6 bases). The CDR3 consists of 15 residues. V was clipped by 0 bases and J by 0 bases, with 12 bases between them. Germline V gene lookup returns CDR1 DFQATT and CDR2 SNEGSKA (reference sequence). Incomplete CDR3 DNA: TGCAGTGCTAGAGAAGGGGGTGTTAGCTCCTACGAG. Protein sequence: CSAREGGVSSYE. The entire CDR3 reads CSAREGGVSSYEQYF.

Concerning this clone: The read stops 3 residues short of the end of the CDR3; the missing end is completed from the germline J gene. The chain has TRBV18 and TRBJ1-5; TRBD1 aligns across 9 bases. Germline V gene sequence: CDR1 KGHSH, CDR2 LQKENI. V lost 3 bases to trimming and J lost 5 bases; unmatched junction nucleotides: 11. The CDR3 contains 17 residues. The covered CDR3 bases are TGTGCCAGCTCACCTCCGGGACAGGGTGTATTGGATCAGCCC. This codes for CASSPPGQGVLDQP. The complete CDR3 sequence is CASSPPGQGVLDQPQHF.

As to this clone: The CDR3 goes on 3 residues after the read ends, and that part is filled in from the germline J gene. V is TRBV20-1 and J is TRBJ1-1; the match to TRBD1 covers 9 bases. Germline CDR1 reads DFQATT; CDR2 reads SNEGSKA (reference sequence). V was clipped by 6 bases and J by 5 bases; unmatched bases: 7. This CDR3 region has 13 residues. The sequenced CDR3 bases are TGCAGTGCCCGGGACAGGGAGTTTACTGAA. Translated: CSARDREFTE. The whole CDR3 reads CSARDREFTEAFF.

Points on this clone: The CDR3 end lies 3 residues beyond the end of the read and is filled in from the germline J gene. The rearrangement links TRBV23-1 to TRBJ1-6; 7 bases match TRBD1. TRBV23-1 is labeled an ORF, and its function is uncertain. V trimming: 4 bases; J trimming: 7 bases; junction bases outside the gene matches: 4. The CDR3 consists of 14 residues. CDR3: CASSRPGQNSPLHF. Incomplete CDR3 DNA: TGCGCCAGCAGTCGGCCGGGACAGAATTCACCC.

As regards this clone: Read data end 3 residues before the CDR3 end; the end is taken from the germline J gene. The rearrangement joins TRBV5-1 to TRBJ2-1; 7 nucleotides agree with TRBD1. J lost 6 bases, V lost 7 bases, and 19 bases had no gene match. CDR1 and CDR2 (germline): SGHRS, YFSETQ. The CDR3 extends over 17 amino acids. The part of the CDR3 DNA that was read is TGCGCCAGCCGAAACCTCAACAGTGAGACAGGGCGCAATGAG. Its protein is CASRNLNSETGRNE. The CDR3, in full, reads CASRNLNSETGRNEQFF.

With respect to this clone: The read gets to within 3 residues of the CDR3 end, and the germline J gene fills in the rest. The chain is built from TRBV23-1 and TRBJ1-1; D is unclear. TRBV23-1 is placed among ORFs of uncertain function. This CDR3 spans 11 amino acids. The V end was cut by 6 bases, the J end by 3 bases, with 5 bases between. The CDR3 spells CASRDYTEAFF. CDR3 bases read: TGCGCCAGCAGGGACTACACTGAA.

As concerns this clone: The read falls 3 residues short of the CDR3 end, and the missing part is taken from the germline J gene. V and J are TRBV29-1 and TRBJ2-3; D possibly uses TRBD1 or TRBD2 (5 bases each). Deletions cut 7 bases from V and 6 bases from J, with 11 bases between. This CDR3 spans 11 amino acids. Germline V CDR1 and CDR2: SQVTM, ANQGSEA. The CDR3 spells CSADEGDTQYF. CDR3 DNA, as far as it was read: TGCAGCGCGGATGAGGGGGATACG.

Worth noting for this clone: The read ends 3 residues shy of where the CDR3 ends; the end is completed using the germline J gene. This rearrangement joins TRBV7-9 to TRBJ2-4, with TRBD1 matching over 9 bases. CDR3 length: 12 residues. The germline gives CDR1 SEHNR, CDR2 FQNEAQ (reference sequence). The CDR3 loop is CASSGQGSGQYF. The CDR3 DNA, read in part, is TGTGCCAGCAGCGGACAGGGGTCCGGT. Together with reference TRBV7-9 and TRBJ2-4, the CDR3 gives the full variable domain: DTGVSQNPRHKITKRGQNVTFRCDPISEHNRLYWYRQTLGQGPEFLTYFQNEAQLEKSRLLSDRFSAERPKGSFSTLEIQRTEQGDSAMYLCASSGQGSGQYFGAGTRLSVL.

A remark on this clone: The read ends 3 residues early relative to the CDR3; the germline J gene fills the gap. J is TRBJ2-2 and V is TRBV5-1; 7 nucleotides agree with TRBD1. The germline CDR1 and CDR2 sequences are SGHRS and YFSETQ. V shed 4 bases, J shed 3 bases, and the junction held 9 bases outside the gene matches. The CDR3 has 16 amino acids. The CDR3 sequence is CASSPNKGAYTGELFF. CDR3 bases read: TGCGCCAGCAGCCCGAATAAGGGGGCTTACACCGGGGAG. Complete variable domain (other parts from reference TRBV5-1 and TRBJ2-2): KAGVTQTPRYLIKTRGQQVTLSCSPISGHRSVSWYQQTPGQGLQFLFEYFSETQRNKGNFPGRFSGRQFSNSRSEMNVSTLELGDSALYLCASSPNKGAYTGELFFGEGSRLTVL.

The CDR3 loop is CASSLGTQYSPLFF. Partial CDR3 DNA: TGTGCCAGCAGCTTGGGGACACAGTACTCACCG. The chain joins TRBV5-6 to TRBJ2-2; possible D gene TRBD1, 5 bases. The DNA ends 3 residues before the CDR3 does, and the rest of the CDR3 is filled in from the germline J gene. In germline, CDR1 is SGHDT, CDR2 YYEEEE. There are 14 residues in the CDR3.

The part of the CDR3 DNA that was read is TGTGCCAGTAGTATGCTGGCTAGGGGC. Protein product: CASSMLARG. The entire CDR3 reads CASSMLARGYTF. The V and J genes are TRBV19 and TRBJ1-2; D remains unclear. The read falls 3 residues short of the CDR3 end, and the missing part is taken from the germline J gene. This CDR3 region has 12 residues. Germline values: CDR1 LNHDA, CDR2 SQIVND (reference sequence).

About this clone itself: The CDR3 goes on 3 residues after the read ends, and that part is filled in from the germline J gene. This CDR3 is also generated by other DNA sequences in the sample. The chain is built from TRBV7-9 and TRBJ2-3, with a tentative D call TRBD1 (5 bases). The germline V gene encodes CDR1 SEHNR and CDR2 FQNEAQ (reference sequence). This CDR3 region has 12 residues. CDR3 sequence reads: CASSQGLKTQYF. CDR3 DNA (partial): TGTGCCAGCAGCCAGGGTCTGAAGACG.

For this clone: Read coverage stops 3 residues before the CDR3 terminus; the germline J gene supplies the remainder. The chain links TRBV30 to TRBJ2-7; 9 bases fit TRBD2. CDR1 is GTSNPN, CDR2 SVGIG, per germline (reference sequence). With 6 bases clipped from V and 5 bases from J, the junction kept 17 bases outside the gene matches. This CDR3 has 16 amino acids. The DNA read from the CDR3 is TGTGCCTGTATAGGGTTGAGGGTAGCGGGAGCGAACGAG. Amino acids: CACIGLRVAGANE. The whole CDR3 protein reads CACIGLRVAGANEQYF.

A word on this clone: Read coverage stops 3 residues before the CDR3 terminus; the germline J gene supplies the remainder. The chain has TRBV11-2 and TRBJ2-5; 9 positions agree with TRBD2. The junction had 5 bases not matched to a gene; V was cut back by 10 bases and J by 5 bases. The germline V gene encodes CDR1 SGHAT and CDR2 FQNNGV. The CDR3 consists of 12 residues. This chain's CDR3 is CATRTSVETQYF. Incomplete CDR3 DNA: TGTGCCACCCGGACTAGCGTGGAGACC. Full variable domain (missing parts from reference TRBV11-2 and TRBJ2-5): EAGVAQSPRYKIIEKRQSVAFWCNPISGHATLYWYQQILGQGPKLLIQFQNNGVVDDSQLPKDRFSAERLKGVDSTLKIQPAKLEDSAVYLCATRTSVETQYFGPGTRLLVL.

As to this clone: The observed sequence ends 3 residues before the CDR3 terminus, with the missing tail filled in from the germline J gene. V gene TRBV7-3 combines with J gene TRBJ2-2; tentative D call: TRBD1 (6 bases). V was pared by 4 bases and J by 4 bases, with 10 bases between. In germline, CDR1 is SGHTA, CDR2 FQGTGA. This CDR3 comprises 14 residues. CDR3 DNA, as far as it was read: TGTGCCAGCAGCTCTGGACAGACCACCGGGGAG. It codes for CASSSGQTTGE. The entire CDR3 protein reads CASSSGQTTGELFF.

To note about this clone: The CDR3 end falls 3 residues outside the read, so it is completed with the germline J gene. This chain connects TRBV20-1 to TRBJ2-7, with 10 bases fitting TRBD1. The trim removed 7 bases at V and 6 bases at J, leaving 18 bases unmatched. This CDR3 is built from 16 residues. Germline V gene lookup returns CDR1 DFQATT and CDR2 SNEGSKA (reference sequence). The sequenced CDR3 bases are TGCAGTGTCTCTTCGGGGACAGGGGATTTATCTGGCGAG. Amino acid sequence: CSVSSGTGDLSGE. The entire CDR3 reads CSVSSGTGDLSGEQYF.

About this clone: Coverage ceases 3 residues before the CDR3 finishes, and the germline J gene fills in the end. The chain combines TRBV19 with TRBJ1-4; TRBD1 agrees at 7 bases. This CDR3 is built from 13 residues. The trim removed 7 bases at V and 6 bases at J, leaving 5 bases unmatched. The V gene's germline CDR1 is LNHDA and CDR2 SQIVND (reference sequence). The chain's CDR3 is CASNRGLDEKLFF. CDR3 bases read: TGTGCCAGTAACAGGGGATTGGATGAAAAA.

Remarks on this clone: Read sequence stops 3 residues before the CDR3 end, and the germline J gene provides the missing end. This chain links TRBV5-1 with TRBJ1-2; 7 bases agree with TRBD1. Germline-derived CDR1 and CDR2 are SGHRS and YFSETQ. J gave up 4 bases and V 4 bases, and 25 bases lay outside the gene matches. The CDR3 runs 20 residues. Partial CDR3 DNA: TGCGCCAGCAGCCCTAAAACATTGGGGGACAGCCGCTTCTCCGGCTATGGC. It yields the protein CASSPKTLGDSRFSGYG. The complete CDR3 sequence is CASSPKTLGDSRFSGYGYTF.